This T cell receptor (beta chain) was recovered during a study of T-cell reconstitution after alpha-beta-depleted transplantation in children. A TCRbeta library incorporating unique molecular identifiers was prepared. TCRdb processed the PCR reads anew with MiXCR; each CDR3 protein has one entry. Of around 340,000 distinct CDR3 sequences listed, about an eighth are singletons. The CDR3 sequence is 14 residues long. The germline V gene encodes CDR1 KGHSH and CDR2 LQKENI. The V and J ends lost 3 bases and 6 bases, in that order; junction bases with no gene match: 6. The receptor was isolated from a human donor who donated a stem cell graft to a child with Fanconi anemia. The starting material was PBMCs, obtained from the stem cell graft. This chain joins TRBV18 and TRBJ2-3, with 7 bases lining up with TRBD1. CDR3 protein: CASSPPTGSDTQYF. The CDR3 DNA is TGTGCCAGCTCACCCCCGACAGGGTCCGATACGCAGTATTTT.